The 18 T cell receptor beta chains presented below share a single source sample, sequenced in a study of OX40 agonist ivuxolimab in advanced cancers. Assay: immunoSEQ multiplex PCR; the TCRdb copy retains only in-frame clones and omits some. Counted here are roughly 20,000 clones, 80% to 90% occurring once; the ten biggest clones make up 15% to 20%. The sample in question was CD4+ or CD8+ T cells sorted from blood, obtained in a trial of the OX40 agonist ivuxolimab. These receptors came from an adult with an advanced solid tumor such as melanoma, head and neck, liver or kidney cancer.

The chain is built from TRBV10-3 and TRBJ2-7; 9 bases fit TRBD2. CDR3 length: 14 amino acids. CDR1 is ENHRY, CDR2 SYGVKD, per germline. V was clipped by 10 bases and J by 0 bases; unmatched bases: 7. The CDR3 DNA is TGTGCCAGCGGGGGGGATTACAGCTCCTACGAGCAGTACTTC. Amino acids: CASGGDYSSYEQYF.

CDR3 coding DNA: TGCGCCAGCAGGGAACCGGGACAGGGATACAATGAGCAGTTCTTC. Encoded protein: CASREPGQGYNEQFF. The chain joins TRBV5-1 to TRBJ2-1; TRBD1 matches 9 bases. The CDR3 totals 15 residues. The V and J ends lost 5 bases and 4 bases, in that order; junction bases with no gene match: 7. The germline gives CDR1 SGHRS, CDR2 YFSETQ.

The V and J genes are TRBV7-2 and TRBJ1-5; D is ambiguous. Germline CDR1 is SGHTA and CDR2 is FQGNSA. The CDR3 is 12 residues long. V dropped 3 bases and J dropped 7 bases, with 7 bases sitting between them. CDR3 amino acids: CASSFFGQPQHF. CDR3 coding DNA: TGTGCCAGCAGCTTTTTCGGCCAGCCCCAGCATTTT.

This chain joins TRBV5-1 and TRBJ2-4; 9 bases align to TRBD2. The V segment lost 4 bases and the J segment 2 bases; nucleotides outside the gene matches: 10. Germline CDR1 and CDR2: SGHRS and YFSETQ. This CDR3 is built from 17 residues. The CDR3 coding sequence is TGCGCCAGCAGCCCCGAGCTGCGGGAGGGACCCAAAAACATTCAGTACTTC. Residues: CASSPELREGPKNIQYF.

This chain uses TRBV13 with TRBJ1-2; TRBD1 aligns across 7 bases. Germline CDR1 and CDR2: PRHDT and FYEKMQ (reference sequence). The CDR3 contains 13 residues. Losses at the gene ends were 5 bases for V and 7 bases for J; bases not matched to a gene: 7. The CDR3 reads CASSDHRGGGYTF. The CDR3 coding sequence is TGTGCCAGCAGCGACCACAGGGGTGGTGGCTACACCTTC. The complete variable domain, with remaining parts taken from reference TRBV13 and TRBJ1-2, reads AAGVIQSPRHLIKEKRETATLKCYPIPRHDTVYWYQQGPGQDPQFLISFYEKMQSDKGSIPDRFSAQQFSDYHSELNMSSLELGDSALYFCASSDHRGGGYTFGSGTRLTVV.

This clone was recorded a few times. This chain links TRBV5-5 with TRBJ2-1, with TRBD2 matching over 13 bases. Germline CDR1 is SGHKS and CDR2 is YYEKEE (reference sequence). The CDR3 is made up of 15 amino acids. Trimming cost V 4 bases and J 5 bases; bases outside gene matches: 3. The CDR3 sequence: CASSGGLAGNNEQFF. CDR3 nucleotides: TGTGCCAGCAGCGGGGGACTAGCGGGAAACAATGAGCAGTTCTTC.

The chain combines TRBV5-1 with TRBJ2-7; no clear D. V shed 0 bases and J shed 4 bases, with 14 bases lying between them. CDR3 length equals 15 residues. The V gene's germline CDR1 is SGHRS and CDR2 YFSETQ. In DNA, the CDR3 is TGCGCCAGCAGCTTGGGTAAGGGCTATCAGTACGAGCAGTACTTC. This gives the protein CASSLGKGYQYEQYF.

In DNA form, the CDR3 reads TGCGCCAGCAGCCTAATAATAGGGGAGACCCAGTACTTC. It encodes CASSLIIGETQYF. J is TRBJ2-5 and V is TRBV4-1; no definite D call. CDR3 length: 13 amino acids. Trimming took 4 bases from V and 5 from J, leaving 11 bases between them. Germline V gene sequence: CDR1 MGHRA, CDR2 YSYEKL.

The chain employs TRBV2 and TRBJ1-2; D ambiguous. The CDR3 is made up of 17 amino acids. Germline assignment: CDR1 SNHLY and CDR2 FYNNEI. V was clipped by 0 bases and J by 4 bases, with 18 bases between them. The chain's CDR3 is CASSEALGWTDSYGYTF. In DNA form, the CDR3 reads TGTGCCAGCAGTGAAGCGCTTGGCTGGACGGACTCCTATGGCTACACCTTC.

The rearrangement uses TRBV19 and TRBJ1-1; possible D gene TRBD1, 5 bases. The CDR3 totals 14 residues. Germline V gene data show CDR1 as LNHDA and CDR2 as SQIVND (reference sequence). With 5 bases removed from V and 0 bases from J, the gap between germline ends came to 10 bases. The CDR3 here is CASSPGDLNTEAFF. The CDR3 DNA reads TGTGCCAGTAGTCCTGGGGACCTGAACACTGAAGCTTTCTTT. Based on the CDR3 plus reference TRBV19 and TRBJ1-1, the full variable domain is DGGITQSPKYLFRKEGQNVTLSCEQNLNHDAMYWYRQDPGQGLRLIYYSQIVNDFQKGDIAEGYSVSREKKESFPLTVTSAQKNPTAFYLCASSPGDLNTEAFFGQGTRLTVV.

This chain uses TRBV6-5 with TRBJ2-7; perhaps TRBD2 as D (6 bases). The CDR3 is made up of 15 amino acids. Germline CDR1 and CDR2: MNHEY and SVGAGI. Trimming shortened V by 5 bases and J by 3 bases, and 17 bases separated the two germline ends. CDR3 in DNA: TGTGCCAGCAGTAGGAGCGGTGGGAGGATCTACGAGCAGTACTTC. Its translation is CASSRSGGRIYEQYF.

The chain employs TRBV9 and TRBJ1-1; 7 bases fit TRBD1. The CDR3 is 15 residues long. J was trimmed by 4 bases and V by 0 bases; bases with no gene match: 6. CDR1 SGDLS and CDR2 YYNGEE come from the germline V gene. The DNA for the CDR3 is TGTGCCAGCAGCGTAGCCGTTGGGGACAGCACTGAAGCTTTCTTT. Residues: CASSVAVGDSTEAFF.

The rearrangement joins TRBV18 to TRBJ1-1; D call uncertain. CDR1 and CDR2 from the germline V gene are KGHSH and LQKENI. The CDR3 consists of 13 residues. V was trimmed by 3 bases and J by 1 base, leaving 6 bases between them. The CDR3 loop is CASSPNGNTEAFF. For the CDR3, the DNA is TGTGCCAGCTCACCCAACGGGAACACTGAAGCTTTCTTT.

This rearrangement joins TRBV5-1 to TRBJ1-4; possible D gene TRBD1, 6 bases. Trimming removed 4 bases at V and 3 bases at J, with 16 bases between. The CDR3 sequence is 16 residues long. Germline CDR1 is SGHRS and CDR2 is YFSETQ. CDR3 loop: CASSPRGRGANEKLFF. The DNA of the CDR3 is TGCGCCAGCAGCCCGAGAGGGAGGGGGGCTAATGAAAAACTGTTTTTT.

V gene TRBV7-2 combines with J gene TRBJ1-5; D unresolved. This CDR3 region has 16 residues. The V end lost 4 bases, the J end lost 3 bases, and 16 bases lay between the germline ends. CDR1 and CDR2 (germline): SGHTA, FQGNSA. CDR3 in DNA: TGTGCCAGCAGCTCCCGGTCGGGTAAGAACAATCAGCCCCAGCATTTT. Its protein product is CASSSRSGKNNQPQHF.

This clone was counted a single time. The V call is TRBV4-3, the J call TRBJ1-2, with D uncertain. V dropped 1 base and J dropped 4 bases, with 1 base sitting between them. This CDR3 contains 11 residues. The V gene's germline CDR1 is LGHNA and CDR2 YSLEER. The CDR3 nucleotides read TGCGCCAGCAGCCAAGGCTATGGCTACACCTTC. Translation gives CASSQGYGYTF.

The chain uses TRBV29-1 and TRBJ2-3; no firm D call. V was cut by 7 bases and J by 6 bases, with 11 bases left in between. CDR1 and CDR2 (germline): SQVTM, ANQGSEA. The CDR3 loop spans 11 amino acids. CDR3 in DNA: TGCAGCGCCAGCTCAGATGATACGCAGTATTTT. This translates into CSASSDDTQYF.

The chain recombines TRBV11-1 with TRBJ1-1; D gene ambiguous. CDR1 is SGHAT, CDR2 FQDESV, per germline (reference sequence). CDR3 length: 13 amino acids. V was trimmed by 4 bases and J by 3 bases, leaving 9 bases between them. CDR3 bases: TGTGCCAGCAGCTCTGGACGATACACTGAAGCTTTCTTT. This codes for CASSSGRYTEAFF.